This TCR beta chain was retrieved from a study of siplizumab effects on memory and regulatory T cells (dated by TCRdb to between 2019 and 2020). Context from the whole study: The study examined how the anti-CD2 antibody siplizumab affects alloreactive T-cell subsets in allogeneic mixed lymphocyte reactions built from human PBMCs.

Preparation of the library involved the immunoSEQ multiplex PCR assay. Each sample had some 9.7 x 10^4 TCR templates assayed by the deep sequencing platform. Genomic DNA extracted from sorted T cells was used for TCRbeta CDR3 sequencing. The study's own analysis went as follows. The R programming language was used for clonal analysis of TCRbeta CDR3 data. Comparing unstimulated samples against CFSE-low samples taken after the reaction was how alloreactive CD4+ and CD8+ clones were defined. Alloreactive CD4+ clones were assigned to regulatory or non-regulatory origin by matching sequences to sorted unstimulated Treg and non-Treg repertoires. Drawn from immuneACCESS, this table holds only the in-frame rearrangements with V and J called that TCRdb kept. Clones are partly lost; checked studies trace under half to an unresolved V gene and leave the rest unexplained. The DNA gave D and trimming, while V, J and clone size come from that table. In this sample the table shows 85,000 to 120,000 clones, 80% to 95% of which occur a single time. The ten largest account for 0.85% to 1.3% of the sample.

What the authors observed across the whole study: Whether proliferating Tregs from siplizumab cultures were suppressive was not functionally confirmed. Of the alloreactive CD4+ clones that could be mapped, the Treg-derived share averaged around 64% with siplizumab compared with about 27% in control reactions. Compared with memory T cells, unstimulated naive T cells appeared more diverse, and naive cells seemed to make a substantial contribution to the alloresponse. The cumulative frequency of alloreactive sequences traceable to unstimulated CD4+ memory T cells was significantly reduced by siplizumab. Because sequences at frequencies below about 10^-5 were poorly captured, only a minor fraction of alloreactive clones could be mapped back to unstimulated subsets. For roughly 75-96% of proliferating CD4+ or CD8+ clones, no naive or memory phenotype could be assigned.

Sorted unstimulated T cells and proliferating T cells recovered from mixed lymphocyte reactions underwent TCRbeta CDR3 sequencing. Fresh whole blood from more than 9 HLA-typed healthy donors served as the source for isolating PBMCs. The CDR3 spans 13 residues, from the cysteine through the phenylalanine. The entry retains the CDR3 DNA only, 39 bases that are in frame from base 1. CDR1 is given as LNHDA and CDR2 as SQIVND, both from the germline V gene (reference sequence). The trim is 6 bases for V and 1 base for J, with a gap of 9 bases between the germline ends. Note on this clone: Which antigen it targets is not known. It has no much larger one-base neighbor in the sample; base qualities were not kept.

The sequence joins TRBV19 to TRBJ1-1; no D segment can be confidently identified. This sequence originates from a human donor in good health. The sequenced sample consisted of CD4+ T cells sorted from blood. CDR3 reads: CASRGSGNTEAFF. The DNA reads TGTGCCAGTAGGGGCAGCGGGAACACTGAAGCTTTCTTT.